The source of this T cell receptor (beta chain) is a study of T cell clonotyping in hematopoietic cell transplantation (dated by TCRdb to the early 2020s). Context from the whole study: Recipient samples taken before transplant were collected after cytoreduction. A total of 130 or so blood samples were gathered in the study from a few dozen consecutive transplant recipients along with their related donors. Patient recruitment ran from late 2015 to early 2017, and follow-up continued until late 2020 or death. Overall results and qualifications from the work: Broader TCR repertoire diversity after transplant was predicted by Inverse Simpson Index values from donors and from recipients before transplant. After transplant, TCR diversity in recipients dropped, and pathologically expanded clonotypes climbed progressively between day 30 and day 180. Sample size was limited, and cells were not sorted, so CD4 and CD8 repertoire contributions could not be separated. Just a small fraction of recipient repertoires overlapped with donor repertoires, and more than 95% appeared de novo at the given depth.

The label giving this sample's time point can be read as: recipient sample about 28 days before transplant, after cytoreduction. Blood samples were obtained from recipients approximately 28 days before transplant and at days 30, 100 and 180 after transplant. Nuclei Lysis Solution was used to extract genomic DNA from fresh or cryopreserved unfractionated peripheral blood mononuclear cells. Inclusive of the bounding cysteine and phenylalanine, the CDR3 is 14 residues long. The sequence is cut down to CDR3 DNA, 42 bases in frame from base 1. Ends trimmed: V by 0 bases, J by 11 bases; bases unmatched to a gene: 3. CDR1 and CDR2 are drawn from the germline V gene: SGHAT, FQNNGV. With the immunoSEQ assay, which is a bias-controlled multiplex PCR relying on V- and J-specific primers, TCR beta CDR3 regions were amplified from genomic DNA. A proprietary barcode and Illumina adapter sequences were added to the CDR3 amplicons in a second PCR step. An Illumina MiSeq instrument was used to sequence the CDR3 libraries. Processing in the source paper ran as follows. immunoSEQ Analyzer 3.0 was used for export and quality control, with R Bioconductor and Immunarch used for downstream analyses. Repertoire metrics were calculated using only productive rearrangements within the normalized downsampled data set. Pathologically expanded clonotypes were defined as those larger than 5 templates in the normalized cohort. Repertoire diversity was measured with the Inverse Simpson Index. CMV-specificity analyses were carried out on the non-normalized data set to capture all clonotypes. TCRdb stores this immuneACCESS table with in-frame sequences only. Part of the clones is absent; in the studies checked, under half of the shortfall reflects unresolved V genes, and no reason is known for the rest. D and trimming come from the DNA, and the V and J calls and clone size come from that table. Recorded for this sample are tens of thousands of clones; about 85% of them occurred a single time. The ten largest clones capture approximately 2.9% of the sample.

As for this clone: It lacks a known antigen. No quality values exist for individual bases; no much larger clone is one base distant.

The sequenced sample was peripheral blood mononuclear cells, obtained before stem cell transplant. The sequence is built from TRBV11-2 and TRBJ2-3, and TRBD2 matches 12 of the central bases. The sequence was collected from a man aged 60 to 75 with acute myeloid leukemia. Some clones in this sample may be carry-over from other donors' samples. The CDR3 region: CASSLDLTSGGQYF. The DNA sequence is TGTGCCAGCAGCTTAGATTTGACTAGCGGGGGGCAGTATTTT.